The next 7 T cell receptor beta chains were all read from a single sample in a study of identical twins. TCRdb redid the calling of the 5' RACE reads with MiXCR, one entry per CDR3 protein. The table lists roughly 490,000 distinct CDR3 sequences, roughly an eighth of them singletons. The same sample was also studied in work on yellow fever vaccine responses in identical twins.

Sample: CD4+ T cells sorted from blood. These receptors were taken from a woman aged 18-29 years in good health.

A few counts support this clonotype. This chain uses TRBV6-5 with TRBJ2-3; the D gene could be TRBD1 or TRBD2 (5 bases each). CDR1 MNHEY and CDR2 SVGAGI come from the germline V gene. V lost 2 bases and J 1 base, leaving 7 bases between the germline ends. The CDR3 length is 14 residues. The CDR3 DNA follows: TGTGCCAGCAGTTACGAGGGACGCACAGATACGCAGTATTTT. It encodes CASSYEGRTDTQYF.

The table lists this clonotype with a few counts. The chain uses TRBV5-1 and TRBJ2-1; 7 bases map to TRBD2. The CDR3 is made up of 15 amino acids. V dropped 4 bases and J dropped 3; count of bases not matched to a gene: 7. Per germline, CDR1 SGHRS and CDR2 YFSETQ. In DNA form, the CDR3 reads TGCGCCAGCAGCCATAGCGGGCCGATCTACAATGAGCAGTTCTTC. It codes for CASSHSGPIYNEQFF. Full variable domain (remainder filled in from reference TRBV5-1 and TRBJ2-1): KAGVTQTPRYLIKTRGQQVTLSCSPISGHRSVSWYQQTPGQGLQFLFEYFSETQRNKGNFPGRFSGRQFSNSRSEMNVSTLELGDSALYLCASSHSGPIYNEQFFGPGTRLTVL.

The rearrangement links TRBV12-5 to TRBJ2-7, with unresolved D. CDR3 length equals 12 residues. Germline CDR1 is LGHNT and CDR2 is FRNRAP. Deletions cut 6 bases from V and 2 bases from J, with 8 bases between. In nucleotides, the CDR3 is TGTGCTAGTGGGCCCGATACCTACGAGCAGTACTTC. It is translated as CASGPDTYEQYF.

The chain has TRBV6-2 or TRBV6-3 and TRBJ2-6; D is perhaps TRBD1 (6 bases). Trimming took off 5 bases at V and 4 bases at J, with 27 bases between the two ends. This CDR3 comprises 20 residues. Germline-derived CDR1 and CDR2 are MNHEY and SVGEGT. In DNA, the CDR3 is TGTGCCAGCAGTCCGAACCCCGGGGACACCTACCGCGGCGGGGCCAACGTCCTGACTTTC. Residues: CASSPNPGDTYRGGANVLTF.

This clonotype was seen only a few times. The chain combines TRBV11-2 with TRBJ2-3; 10 positions agree with TRBD2. Trimming cost V 2 bases and J 1 base; bases outside gene matches: 6. The CDR3 consists of 17 residues. Germline V gene data show CDR1 as SGHAT and CDR2 as FQNNGV. This CDR3 reads CASSLLLAGVGTDTQYF. As DNA, the CDR3 is TGTGCCAGCAGCTTACTTCTAGCGGGAGTCGGCACAGATACGCAGTATTTT.

This clonotype came up many times. V gene TRBV12-3 or TRBV12-4 combines with J gene TRBJ2-5, with D possibly being TRBD1 (5 bases). Trimming pared 3 bases from V and 4 bases from J, leaving 15 bases between. This CDR3 has 15 amino acids. This chain's CDR3 is CASSFRQKMGETQYF. The DNA of the CDR3 is TGTGCCAGCAGTTTCCGACAGAAAATGGGAGAGACCCAGTACTTC.

This clonotype has more than one count but fewer than ten. This chain joins TRBV7-2 and TRBJ2-7; 9 bases are a match to TRBD1. Looked up from germline, CDR1 is SGHTA and CDR2 is FQGNSA. This CDR3 contains 15 residues. V was clipped by 3 bases and J by 3 bases; unmatched bases: 6. The CDR3 loop is CASSFEQGALYEQYF. In DNA form, the CDR3 reads TGTGCCAGCAGCTTTGAACAGGGGGCACTCTACGAGCAGTACTTC.